This T cell receptor (beta chain) was identified in a study of OX40 agonist ivuxolimab in advanced cancers. CDR3 length: 14 residues. The V end was cut by 8 bases, the J end by 0 bases, with 11 bases between. In germline, CDR1 is MDHEN, CDR2 SYDVKM. This table comes from immunoSEQ multiplex PCR, and its TCRdb copy is limited to in-frame clones, with some not included. The sample comprises approximately 91,000 clones, around 86% of which are singletons, and about 0.29% rests with the top ten. The V call is TRBV28, the J call TRBJ1-5, with a tentative D call TRBD1 (5 bases). The origin of this receptor is an adult with an advanced solid tumor such as melanoma, head and neck, liver or kidney cancer. Sequences were derived from CD4+ or CD8+ T cells sorted from blood, sampled in a trial of the OX40 agonist ivuxolimab. The CDR3 nucleotides are TGTGCCAGCGTACGAACAGGTAGCAATCAGCCCCAGCATTTT. This gives the protein CASVRTGSNQPQHF.